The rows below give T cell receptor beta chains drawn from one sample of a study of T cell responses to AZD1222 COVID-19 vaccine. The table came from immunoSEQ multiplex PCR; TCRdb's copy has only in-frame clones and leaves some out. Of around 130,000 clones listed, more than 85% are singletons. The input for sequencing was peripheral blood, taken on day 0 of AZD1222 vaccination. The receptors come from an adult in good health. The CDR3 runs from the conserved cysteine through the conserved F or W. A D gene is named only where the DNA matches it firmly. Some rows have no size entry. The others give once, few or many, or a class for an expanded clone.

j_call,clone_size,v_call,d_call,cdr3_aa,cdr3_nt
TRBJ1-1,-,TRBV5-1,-,CASSLEPLQGDTEAFF,TGCGCCAGCAGCTTGGAGCCCCTACAAGGGGACACTGAAGCTTTCTTT
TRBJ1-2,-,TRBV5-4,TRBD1,CASIPDRNYGYTF,TGTGCCAGCATTCCGGACAGGAACTATGGCTACACCTTC
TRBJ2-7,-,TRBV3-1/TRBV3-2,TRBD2,CASSRAFGGSVYEQYF,TGTGCCAGCAGCCGGGCATTTGGCGGGAGTGTCTACGAGCAGTACTTC
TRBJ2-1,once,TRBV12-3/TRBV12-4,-,CASSSRGDEQFF,TGTGCCAGCAGTTCAAGAGGCGATGAGCAGTTCTTC
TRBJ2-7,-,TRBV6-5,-,CASSQAAGDSYEQYF,TGTGCCAGCTCCCAGGCAGCGGGCGACTCCTACGAGCAGTACTTC
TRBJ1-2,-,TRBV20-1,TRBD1,CSANRGPSAF,TGCAGTGCTAACAGGGGCCCATCGGCCTTC
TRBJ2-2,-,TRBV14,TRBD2,CASNHRTSEKGLFF,TGTGCCAGCAACCACAGGACTAGCGAAAAGGGGCTGTTTTTT
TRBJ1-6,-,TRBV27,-,CASSGAGPSSYNSPLHF,TGTGCCAGCAGCGGGGCGGGGCCGAGCTCCTATAATTCACCCCTCCACTTT
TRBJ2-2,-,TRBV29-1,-,CSVLTTGIPWNTGELFF,TGCAGCGTTTTAACAACAGGGATCCCATGGAACACCGGGGAGCTGTTTTTT
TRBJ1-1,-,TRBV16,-,CASSEGVDTEAFF,TGTGCCAGCAGCGAAGGGGTAGACACTGAAGCTTTCTTT
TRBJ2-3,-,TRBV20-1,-,CSVGETDTQYF,TGCAGTGTCGGGGAGACAGATACGCAGTATTTT
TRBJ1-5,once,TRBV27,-,CASSPFGSRDQPQHF,TGTGCCAGCAGCCCTTTTGGGAGTCGAGATCAGCCCCAGCATTTT
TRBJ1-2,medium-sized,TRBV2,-,CASGTFGSDYGYTF,TGTGCCAGCGGTACTTTCGGGAGCGACTATGGCTACACCTTC
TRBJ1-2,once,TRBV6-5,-,CASSYLGSGYTF,TGTGCCAGCAGTTACTTGGGGAGTGGCTACACCTTC
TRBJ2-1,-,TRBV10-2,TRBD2,CASRPRLAGSDEQFF,TGCGCCAGCAGACCCAGACTAGCGGGAAGCGATGAGCAGTTCTTC
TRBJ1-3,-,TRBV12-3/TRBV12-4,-,CASSLDPLNTIYF,TGTGCCAGCAGTCTCGACCCCCTAAACACCATATATTTT
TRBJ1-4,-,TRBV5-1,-,CASSLWTANEKLFF,TGCGCCAGCAGCCTTTGGACGGCTAATGAAAAACTGTTTTTT
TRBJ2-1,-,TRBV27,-,CASASSSSYNEQFF,TGTGCCAGCGCCTCCAGCAGCTCCTACAATGAGCAGTTCTTC
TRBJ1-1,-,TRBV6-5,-,CALRRGVMGNTEAFF,TGTGCCCTTAGGAGGGGGGTTATGGGGAACACTGAAGCTTTCTTT
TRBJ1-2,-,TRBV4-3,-,CASSQERGTHGYTF,TGCGCCAGCAGCCAAGAACGGGGGACCCATGGCTACACCTTC
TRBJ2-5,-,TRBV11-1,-,CASSRGGQETQYF,TGTGCCAGCAGCAGAGGGGGGCAAGAGACCCAGTACTTC
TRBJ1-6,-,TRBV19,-,CASQDRWDSPLHF,TGTGCCAGCCAGGACCGGTGGGATTCACCCCTCCACTTT
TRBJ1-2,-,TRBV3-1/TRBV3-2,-,CASSFTGPNYGYTF,TGTGCCAGCAGCTTTACAGGGCCTAACTATGGCTACACCTTC
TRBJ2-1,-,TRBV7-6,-,CASSFGGSSYNEQFF,TGTGCCAGCAGCTTCGGGGGAAGCTCCTACAATGAGCAGTTCTTC
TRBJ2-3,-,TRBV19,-,CASSIGSTDTQYF,TGTGCCAGTAGTATAGGTAGCACAGATACGCAGTATTTT
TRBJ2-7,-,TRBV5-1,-,CASSLYPGPYEQYF,TGCGCCAGCAGCTTGTATCCAGGGCCCTACGAGCAGTACTTC
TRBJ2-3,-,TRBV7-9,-,CASSFRTDTQYF,TGTGCCAGCAGCTTTCGCACAGATACGCAGTATTTT
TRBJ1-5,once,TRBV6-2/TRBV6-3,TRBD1,CASSYPGTGMSNQPQHF,TGTGCCAGCAGTTACCCGGGGACAGGGATGAGCAATCAGCCCCAGCATTTT
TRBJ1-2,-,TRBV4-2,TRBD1,CASSQEQGTGDYGYTF,TGTGCCAGCAGCCAAGAACAAGGGACAGGGGACTATGGCTACACCTTC
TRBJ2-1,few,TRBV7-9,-,CASSSREGGKRNEQFF,TGTGCCAGCAGCTCCCGAGAGGGGGGGAAACGGAATGAGCAGTTCTTC
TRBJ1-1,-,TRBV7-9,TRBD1,CASSTGVNTEAFF,TGTGCCAGCAGCACAGGGGTGAACACTGAAGCTTTCTTT
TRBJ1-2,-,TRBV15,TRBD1,CATSRDPRGEGYTF,TGTGCCACCAGCAGAGATCCCAGGGGGGAAGGCTACACCTTC
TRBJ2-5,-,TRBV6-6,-,CASTGVQETQYF,TGTGCCAGCACAGGGGTCCAAGAGACCCAGTACTTC